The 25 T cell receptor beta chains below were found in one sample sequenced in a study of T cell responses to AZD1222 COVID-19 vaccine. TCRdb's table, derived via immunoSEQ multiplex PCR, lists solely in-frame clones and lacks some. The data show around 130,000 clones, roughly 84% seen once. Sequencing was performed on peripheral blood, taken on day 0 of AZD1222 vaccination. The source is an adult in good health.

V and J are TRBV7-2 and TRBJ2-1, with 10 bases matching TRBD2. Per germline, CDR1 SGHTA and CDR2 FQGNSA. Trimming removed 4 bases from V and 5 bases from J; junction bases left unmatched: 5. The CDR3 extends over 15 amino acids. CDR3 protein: CASSSIAGGNNEQFF. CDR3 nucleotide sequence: TGTGCCAGCAGCTCCATAGCGGGAGGTAACAATGAGCAGTTCTTC.

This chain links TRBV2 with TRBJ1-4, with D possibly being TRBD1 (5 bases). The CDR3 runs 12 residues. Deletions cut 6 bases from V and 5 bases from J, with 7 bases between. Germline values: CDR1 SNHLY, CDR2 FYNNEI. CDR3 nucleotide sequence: TGTGCCAGCAGGGGGGAGAATGAAAAACTGTTTTTT. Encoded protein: CASRGENEKLFF.

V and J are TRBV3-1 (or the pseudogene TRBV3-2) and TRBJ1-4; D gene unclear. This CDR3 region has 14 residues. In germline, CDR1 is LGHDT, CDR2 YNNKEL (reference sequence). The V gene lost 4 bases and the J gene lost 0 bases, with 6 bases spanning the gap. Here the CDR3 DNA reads TGTGCCAGCAGCCTTGCTTCAACTAATGAAAAACTGTTTTTT. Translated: CASSLASTNEKLFF.

The CDR3 sequence: CASSQGNFENTIYF. The CDR3 nucleotides are TGCGCCAGCAGCCAGGGAAATTTTGAAAACACCATATATTTT. This chain links TRBV4-3 with TRBJ1-3; D unresolved. Germline CDR1 and CDR2: LGHNA and YSLEER. V lost 3 bases to trimming and J lost 6 bases, with 12 bases between them. The CDR3 is made up of 14 amino acids.

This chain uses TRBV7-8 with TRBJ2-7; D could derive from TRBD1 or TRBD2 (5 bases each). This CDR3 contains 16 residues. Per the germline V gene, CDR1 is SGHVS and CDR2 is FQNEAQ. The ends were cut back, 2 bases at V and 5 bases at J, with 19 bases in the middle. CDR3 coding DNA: TGTGCCAGCAGCTTATTCGAGGGGATAGCGTATAACGAGCAGTACTTC. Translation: CASSLFEGIAYNEQYF.

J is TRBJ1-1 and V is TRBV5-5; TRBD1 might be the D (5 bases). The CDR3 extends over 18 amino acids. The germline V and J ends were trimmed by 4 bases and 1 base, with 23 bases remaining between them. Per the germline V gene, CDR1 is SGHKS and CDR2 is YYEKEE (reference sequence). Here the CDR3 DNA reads TGTGCCAGCAGCCCTTCTTCGGGACTTCTCAGGCAGAACACTGAAGCTTTCTTT. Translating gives CASSPSSGLLRQNTEAFF.

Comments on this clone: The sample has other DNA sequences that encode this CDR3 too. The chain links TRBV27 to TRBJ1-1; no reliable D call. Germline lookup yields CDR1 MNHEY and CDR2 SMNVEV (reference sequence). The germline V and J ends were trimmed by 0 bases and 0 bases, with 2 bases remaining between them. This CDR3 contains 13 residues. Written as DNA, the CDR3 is TGTGCCAGCAGTTTATCCTTGAACACTGAAGCTTTCTTT. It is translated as CASSLSLNTEAFF.

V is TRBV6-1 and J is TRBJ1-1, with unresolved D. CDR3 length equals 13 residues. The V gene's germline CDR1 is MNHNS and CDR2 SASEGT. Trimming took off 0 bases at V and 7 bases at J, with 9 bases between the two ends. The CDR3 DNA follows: TGTGCCAGCAGTGAAGCTTTTGACAATGAAGCTTTCTTT. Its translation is CASSEAFDNEAFF.

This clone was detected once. The CDR3 loop reads CAWSVGALNEQYF. The CDR3 bases are TGTGCCTGGAGTGTGGGGGCACTCAACGAGCAGTACTTC. The chain joins TRBV30 to TRBJ2-7, with D perhaps TRBD1 (6 bases). There are 13 residues in the CDR3. CDR1 GTSNPN and CDR2 SVGIG come from the germline V gene (reference sequence). V was pared by 0 bases and J by 5 bases, with 11 bases between. Looking up the rest from reference TRBV30 and TRBJ2-7 gives the full variable domain: SQTIHQWPATLVQPVGSPLSLECTVEGTSNPNLYWYRQAAGRGLQLLFYSVGIGQISSEVPQNLSASRPQDRQFILSSKKLLLSDSGFYLCAWSVGALNEQYFGPGTRLTVT.

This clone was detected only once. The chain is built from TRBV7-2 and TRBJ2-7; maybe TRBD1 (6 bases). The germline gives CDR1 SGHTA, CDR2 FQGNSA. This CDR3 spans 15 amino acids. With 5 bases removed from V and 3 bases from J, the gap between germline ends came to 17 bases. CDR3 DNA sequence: TGTGCCAGCAGCCCCAGGGGCAGGGACCTCTACGAGCAGTACTTC. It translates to CASSPRGRDLYEQYF.

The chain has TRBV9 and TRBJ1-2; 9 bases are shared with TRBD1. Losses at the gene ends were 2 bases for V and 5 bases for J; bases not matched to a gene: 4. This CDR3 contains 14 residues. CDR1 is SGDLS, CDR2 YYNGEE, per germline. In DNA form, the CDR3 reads TGTGCCAGCAGCGTCACAGGGGGCCATTATGGCTACACCTTC. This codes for CASSVTGGHYGYTF.

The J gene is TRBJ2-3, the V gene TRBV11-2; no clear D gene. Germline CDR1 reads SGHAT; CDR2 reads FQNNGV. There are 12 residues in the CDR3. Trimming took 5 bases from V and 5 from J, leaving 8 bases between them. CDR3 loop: CASSKRRDTQYF. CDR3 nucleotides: TGTGCCAGCAGCAAAAGGAGAGATACGCAGTATTTT.

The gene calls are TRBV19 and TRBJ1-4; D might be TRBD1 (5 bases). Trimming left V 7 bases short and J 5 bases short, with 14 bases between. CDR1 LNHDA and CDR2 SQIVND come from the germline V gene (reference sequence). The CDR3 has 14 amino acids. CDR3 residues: CASTLGERNEKLFF. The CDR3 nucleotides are TGTGCCAGTACCCTGGGGGAGCGGAATGAAAAACTGTTTTTT.

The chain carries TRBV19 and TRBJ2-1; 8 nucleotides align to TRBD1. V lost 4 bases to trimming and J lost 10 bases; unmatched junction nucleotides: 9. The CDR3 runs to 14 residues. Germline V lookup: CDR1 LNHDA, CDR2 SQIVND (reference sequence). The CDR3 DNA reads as TGTGCCAGTAGTACATCTCACCGGGACAGGGAGCAGTTCTTC. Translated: CASSTSHRDREQFF.

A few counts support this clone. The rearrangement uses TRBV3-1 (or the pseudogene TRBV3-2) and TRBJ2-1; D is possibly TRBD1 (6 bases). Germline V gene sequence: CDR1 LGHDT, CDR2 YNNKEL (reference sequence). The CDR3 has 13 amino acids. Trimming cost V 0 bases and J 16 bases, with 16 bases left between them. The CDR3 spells CASSQESTGTRFF. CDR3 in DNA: TGTGCCAGCAGCCAAGAGTCAACAGGGACCAGATTCTTC.

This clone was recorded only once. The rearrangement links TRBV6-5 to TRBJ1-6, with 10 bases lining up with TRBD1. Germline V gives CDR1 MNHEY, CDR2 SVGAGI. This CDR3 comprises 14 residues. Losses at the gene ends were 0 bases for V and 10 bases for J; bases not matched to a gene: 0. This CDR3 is CASSYSGQGSPLHF. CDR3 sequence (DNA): TGTGCCAGCAGTTACTCGGGACAGGGGTCACCCCTCCACTTT.

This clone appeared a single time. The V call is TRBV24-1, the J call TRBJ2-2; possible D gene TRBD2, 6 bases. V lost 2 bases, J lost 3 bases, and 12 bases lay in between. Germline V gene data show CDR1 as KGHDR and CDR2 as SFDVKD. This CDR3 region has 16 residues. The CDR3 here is CATSDSSGTDTGELFF. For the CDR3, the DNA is TGTGCCACCAGTGATTCATCCGGGACTGACACCGGGGAGCTGTTTTTT.

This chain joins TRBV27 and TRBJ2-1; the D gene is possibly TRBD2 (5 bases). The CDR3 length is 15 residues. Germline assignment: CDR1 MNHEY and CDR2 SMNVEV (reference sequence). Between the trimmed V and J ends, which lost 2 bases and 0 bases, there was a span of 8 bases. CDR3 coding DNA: TGTGCCAGCAGTTTACGTGGGAGCTCCTACAATGAGCAGTTCTTC. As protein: CASSLRGSSYNEQFF.

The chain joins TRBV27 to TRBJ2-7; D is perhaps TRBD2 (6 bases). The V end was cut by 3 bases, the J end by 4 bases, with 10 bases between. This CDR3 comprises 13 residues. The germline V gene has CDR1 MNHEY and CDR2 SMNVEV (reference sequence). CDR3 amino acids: CASSLRGGYEQYF. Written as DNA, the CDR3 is TGTGCCAGCAGTTTGAGGGGAGGATACGAGCAGTACTTC.

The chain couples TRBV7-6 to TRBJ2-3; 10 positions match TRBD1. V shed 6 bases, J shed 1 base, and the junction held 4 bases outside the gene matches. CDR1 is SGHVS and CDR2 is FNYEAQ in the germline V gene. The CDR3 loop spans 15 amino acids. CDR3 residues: CASRSGTGGTDTQYF. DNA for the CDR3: TGTGCCAGCAGGTCCGGGACAGGGGGCACAGATACGCAGTATTTT.

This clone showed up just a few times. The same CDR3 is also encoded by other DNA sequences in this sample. The CDR3 loop is CASSQGGNTEAFF. CDR3 sequence (DNA): TGCGCCAGCAGCCAGGGTGGTAACACTGAAGCTTTCTTT. The rearrangement joins TRBV4-3 to TRBJ1-1; D is uncertain. CDR3 length equals 13 residues. Germline values: CDR1 LGHNA, CDR2 YSLEER. Trimming shortened V by 3 bases and J by 2 bases, and 7 bases separated the two germline ends.

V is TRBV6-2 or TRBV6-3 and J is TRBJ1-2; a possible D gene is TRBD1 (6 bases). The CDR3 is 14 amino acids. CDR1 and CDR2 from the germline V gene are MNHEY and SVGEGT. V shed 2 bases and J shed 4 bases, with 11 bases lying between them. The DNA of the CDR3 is TGTGCCAGCAGTTACGGGGGCAGGACCTATGGCTACACCTTC. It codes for CASSYGGRTYGYTF.

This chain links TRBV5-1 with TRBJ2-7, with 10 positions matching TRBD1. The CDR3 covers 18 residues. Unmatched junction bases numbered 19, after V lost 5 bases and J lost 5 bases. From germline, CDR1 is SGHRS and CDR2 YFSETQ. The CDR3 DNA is TGCGCCAGCAGTCCATCACCCGCCGGGACAGGGGTTCCCCACGAGCAGTACTTC. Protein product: CASSPSPAGTGVPHEQYF.

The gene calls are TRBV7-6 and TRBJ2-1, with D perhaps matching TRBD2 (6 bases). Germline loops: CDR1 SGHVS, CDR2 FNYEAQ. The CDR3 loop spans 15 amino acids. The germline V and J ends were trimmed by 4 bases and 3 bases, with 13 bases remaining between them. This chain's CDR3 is CASSWDSDSYNEQFF. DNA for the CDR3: TGTGCCAGCAGCTGGGACTCAGACAGCTACAATGAGCAGTTCTTC.

Here the CDR3 DNA reads TGTGCCAGCAGTCCTCGGGACAGCAATCAGCCCCAGCATTTT. This sequence encodes CASSPRDSNQPQHF. The rearrangement uses TRBV6-5 and TRBJ1-5, with TRBD1 as a possible D gene (5 bases). The germline V gene has CDR1 MNHEY and CDR2 SVGAGI. CDR3 length equals 14 residues. Trimming stripped 5 bases from V and 1 base from J, with 9 bases between.